This entry describes one T cell receptor (beta chain). The antigen is undetermined. Libraries were prepared by immunoSEQ multiplex PCR; TCRdb keeps only in-frame clonotypes and omits some of them. The sample includes approximately 2.1 million clones, approximately 95% seen only once; the top ten take 0.39%. The source of the sample is a study of shared clonotypes between healthy human individuals. Partitioning of CD4+ cells yielded a CD45RA+ naive subset and a CD45RA-negative memory subset. Per germline, CDR1 MGHRA and CDR2 YSYEKL. This CDR3 spans 16 amino acids. J was trimmed by 6 bases and V by 6 bases; bases with no gene match: 16. Study-wide points: A handful of donors had 4% to 5% of their naive CD4 clonotypes in common. The study found lower generation probabilities in non-shared clonotypes than in those shared by all four donors.

The TCR sequence derives from a man in his late teens or twenties in good health. Some clones in this sample may be carry-over from other donors' samples. This chain uses TRBV4-1 with TRBJ2-7; 8 bases fit TRBD2. Sequencing was performed on naive CD4+ T cells from PBMCs. The sample's subset: CD45RA+ positively selected. The CDR3 bases are TGCGCCAGCAGACCGACCATAGCGGGATCAAGGGCCGAGCAGTACTTC. Amino acids: CASRPTIAGSRAEQYF.